Following are 2 T cell receptor beta chains from one sample sequenced in a study of breast tumors, draining lymph nodes, adjacent tissues. TCRdb re-called the multiplex PCR reads with MiXCR, one entry per CDR3 protein. There are roughly 120,000 distinct CDR3 sequences in the sample; 15% to 20% occur only once, and around 3.5% lies in the top ten. Samples came from axillary lymph nodes draining the breast cancer. The source material was axillary lymph node tissue. The receptors were gathered from a female donor with breast cancer. Some clones in this sample may be carry-over from other donors' samples.

This clonotype showed up just a few times. The rearrangement joins TRBV3-1 to TRBJ2-1; D is unclear. Looked up from germline, CDR1 is LGHDT and CDR2 is YNNKEL (reference sequence). The CDR3 runs to 18 residues. Trimming left V 0 bases short and J 4 bases short, with 19 bases between. The CDR3: CASSQDGRDGRTYNEQFF. DNA of the CDR3: TGTGCCAGCAGCCAAGATGGGCGAGATGGGCGCACTTACAATGAGCAGTTCTTC.

This clonotype was detected many times. The chain employs TRBV7-8 and TRBJ1-3, with D perhaps TRBD1 (6 bases). Germline CDR1 reads SGHVS; CDR2 reads FQNEAQ. The CDR3 is 16 residues long. V gave up 7 bases and J gave up 0 bases, with 16 bases separating them. The CDR3 loop reads CASNQQGLFSGNTIYF. In nucleotides, the CDR3 is TGTGCCAGCAACCAACAGGGTCTCTTCTCTGGAAACACCATATATTTT. Combining the CDR3 with reference TRBV7-8 and TRBJ1-3 gives the whole variable domain GAGVSQSPRYKVAKRGQDVALRCDPISGHVSLFWYQQALGQGPEFLTYFQNEAQLDKSGLPSDRFFAERPEGSVSTLKIQRTQQEDSAVYLCASNQQGLFSGNTIYFGEGSWLTVV.